This TCR beta chain was retrieved from a study of early T cells in non-severe SARS-CoV-2 infection. The wider study: From unsorted whole blood, bulk RNA was sequenced, and the chains remained unpaired. Regarding the study as a whole: VDJdb matching skewed toward anti-spike CD8 responses, missing private and CD4 specificities.

Regarding this clonotype: The antigen remains undetermined.

Germline V CDR1 and CDR2: MNHEY, SVGAGI. The CDR3 is 14 amino acids. V was clipped by 5 bases and J by 4 bases, with 14 bases between them. Individual cDNA molecules received unique molecular identifiers during library preparation. TCRdb reprocessed the 5' RACE reads with MiXCR, giving one entry per CDR3 protein. Among around 100,000 distinct CDR3 sequences listed, around 16% were seen once. The sample was whole blood. The chain employs TRBV6-5 and TRBJ1-2, with D perhaps TRBD1 (6 bases). The TCR comes from an adult who was a healthcare worker with PCR-confirmed SARS-CoV-2 infection or an uninfected control (not recorded which). CDR3 loop: CASSEIQGFYGYTF. The CDR3 DNA follows: TGTGCCAGCAGTGAGATACAGGGCTTCTATGGCTACACCTTC.